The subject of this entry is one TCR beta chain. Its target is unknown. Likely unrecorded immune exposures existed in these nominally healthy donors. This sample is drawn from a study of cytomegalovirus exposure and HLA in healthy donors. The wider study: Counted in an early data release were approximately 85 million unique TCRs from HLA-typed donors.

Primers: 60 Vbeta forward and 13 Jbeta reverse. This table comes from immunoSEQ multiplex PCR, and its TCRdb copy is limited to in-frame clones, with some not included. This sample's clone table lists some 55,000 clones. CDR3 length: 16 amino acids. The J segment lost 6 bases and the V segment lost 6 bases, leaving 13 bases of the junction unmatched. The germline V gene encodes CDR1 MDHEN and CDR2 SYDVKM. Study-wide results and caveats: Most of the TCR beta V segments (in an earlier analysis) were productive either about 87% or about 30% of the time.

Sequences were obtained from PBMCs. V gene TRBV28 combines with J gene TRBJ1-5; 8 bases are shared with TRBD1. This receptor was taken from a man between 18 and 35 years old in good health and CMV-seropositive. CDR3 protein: CASRESGTGLFQPQHF. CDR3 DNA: TGTGCCAGCAGGGAGAGCGGGACAGGACTTTTTCAGCCCCAGCATTTT.